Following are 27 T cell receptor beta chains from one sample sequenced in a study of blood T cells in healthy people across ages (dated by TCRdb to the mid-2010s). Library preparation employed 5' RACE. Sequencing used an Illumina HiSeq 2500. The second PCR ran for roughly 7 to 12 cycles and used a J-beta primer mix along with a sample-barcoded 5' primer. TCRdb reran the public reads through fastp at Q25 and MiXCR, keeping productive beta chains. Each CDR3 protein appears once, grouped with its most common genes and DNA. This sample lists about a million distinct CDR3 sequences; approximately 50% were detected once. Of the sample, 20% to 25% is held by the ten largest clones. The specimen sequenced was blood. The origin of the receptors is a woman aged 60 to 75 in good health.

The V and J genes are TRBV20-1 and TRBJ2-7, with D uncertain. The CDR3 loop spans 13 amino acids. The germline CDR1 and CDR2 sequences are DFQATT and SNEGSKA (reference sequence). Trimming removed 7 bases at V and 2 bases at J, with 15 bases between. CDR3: CSVRLGPTYEQYF. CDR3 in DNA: TGCAGTGTTCGACTGGGCCCTACCTACGAGCAGTACTTC.

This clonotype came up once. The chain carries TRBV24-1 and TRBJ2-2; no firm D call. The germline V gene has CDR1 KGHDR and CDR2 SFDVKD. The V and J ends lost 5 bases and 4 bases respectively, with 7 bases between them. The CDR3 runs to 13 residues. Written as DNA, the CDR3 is TGTGCCACCAGTGCCCTAAGCACCGGGGAGCTGTTTTTT. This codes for CATSALSTGELFF.

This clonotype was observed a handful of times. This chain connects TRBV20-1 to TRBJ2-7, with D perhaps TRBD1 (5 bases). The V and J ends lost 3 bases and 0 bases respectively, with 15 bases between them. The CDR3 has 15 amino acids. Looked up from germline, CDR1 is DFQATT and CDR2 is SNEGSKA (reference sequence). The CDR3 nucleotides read TGCAGTGCTAGTTGGGGCCAATTTCCCTCCTACGAGCAGTACTTC. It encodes CSASWGQFPSYEQYF.

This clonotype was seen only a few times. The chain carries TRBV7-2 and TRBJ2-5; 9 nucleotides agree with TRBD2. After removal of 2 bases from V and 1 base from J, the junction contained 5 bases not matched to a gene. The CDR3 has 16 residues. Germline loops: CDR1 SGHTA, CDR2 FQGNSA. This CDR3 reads CASSLSSGTAQETQYF. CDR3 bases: TGTGCCAGCAGCTTATCTAGCGGGACAGCCCAAGAGACCCAGTACTTC.

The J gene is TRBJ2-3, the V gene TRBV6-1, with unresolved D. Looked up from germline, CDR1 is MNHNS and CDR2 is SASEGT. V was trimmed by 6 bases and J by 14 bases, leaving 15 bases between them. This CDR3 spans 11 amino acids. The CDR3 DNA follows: TGTGCCAGCAGCCTCCGCGCGGCCTCGTATTTT. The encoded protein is CASSLRAASYF.

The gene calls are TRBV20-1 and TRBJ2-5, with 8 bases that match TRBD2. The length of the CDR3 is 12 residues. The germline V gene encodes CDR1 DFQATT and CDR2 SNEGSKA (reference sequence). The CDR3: CSRSGGEETQYF. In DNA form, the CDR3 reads TGCAGCCGTTCGGGGGGGGAAGAGACCCAGTACTTC.

CDR3 sequence: CASSGLADSQETQYF. CDR3 DNA sequence: TGTGCCAGCAGTGGACTAGCGGATTCCCAAGAGACCCAGTACTTC. This chain connects TRBV2 to TRBJ2-5, with 9 positions matching TRBD2. CDR3 length: 15 residues. Per germline, CDR1 SNHLY and CDR2 FYNNEI. V lost 4 bases to trimming and J lost 1 base; unmatched junction nucleotides: 4.

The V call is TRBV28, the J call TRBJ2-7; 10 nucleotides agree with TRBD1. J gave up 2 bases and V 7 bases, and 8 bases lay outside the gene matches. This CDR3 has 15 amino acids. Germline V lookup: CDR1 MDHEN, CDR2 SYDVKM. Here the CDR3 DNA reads TGTGCCAGCACCATAGGGACAGGGGTCACCTACGAGCAGTACTTC. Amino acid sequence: CASTIGTGVTYEQYF.

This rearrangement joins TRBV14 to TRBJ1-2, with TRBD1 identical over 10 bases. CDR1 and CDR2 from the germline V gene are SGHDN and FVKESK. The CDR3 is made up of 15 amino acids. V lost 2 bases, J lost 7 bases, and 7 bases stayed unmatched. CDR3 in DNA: TGTGCCAGCAGCCAAATTCGACAGGGGGCGTCTGGCTACACCTTC. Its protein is CASSQIRQGASGYTF.

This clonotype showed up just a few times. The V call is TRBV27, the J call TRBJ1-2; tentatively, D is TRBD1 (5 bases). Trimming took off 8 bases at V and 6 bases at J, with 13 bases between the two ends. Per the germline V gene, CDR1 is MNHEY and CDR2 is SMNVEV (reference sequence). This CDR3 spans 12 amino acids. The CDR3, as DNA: TGTGCCAGCTCCCGGGGGAAGGATGGCTACACCTTC. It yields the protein CASSRGKDGYTF.

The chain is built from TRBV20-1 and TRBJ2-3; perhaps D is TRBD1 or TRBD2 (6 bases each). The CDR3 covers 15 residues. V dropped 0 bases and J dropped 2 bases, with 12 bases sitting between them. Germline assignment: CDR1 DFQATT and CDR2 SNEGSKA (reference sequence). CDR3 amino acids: CSARDQGTPTDTQYF. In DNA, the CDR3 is TGCAGTGCTAGAGATCAGGGGACTCCCACAGATACGCAGTATTTT.

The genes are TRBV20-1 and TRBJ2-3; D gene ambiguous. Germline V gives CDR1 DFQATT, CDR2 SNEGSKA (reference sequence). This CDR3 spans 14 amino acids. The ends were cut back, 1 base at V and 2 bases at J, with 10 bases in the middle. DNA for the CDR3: TGCAGTGCTAGAGCATCGCCGCCCACAGATACGCAGTATTTT. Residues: CSARASPPTDTQYF.

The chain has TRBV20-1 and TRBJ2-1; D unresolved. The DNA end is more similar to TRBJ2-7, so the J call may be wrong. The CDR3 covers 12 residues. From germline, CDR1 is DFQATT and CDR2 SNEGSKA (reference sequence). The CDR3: CSASDPYNEQYF. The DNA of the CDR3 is TGCAGTGCCTCGGACCCTTACAATGAGCAGTACTTC.

The CDR3 DNA is TGTGCCACCAGTGATTTGAGTGGGGACTATTTAGATACGCAGTATTTT. As protein: CATSDLSGDYLDTQYF. The rearrangement joins TRBV24-1 to TRBJ2-3, with 7 bases aligning to TRBD2. Losses at the gene ends were 0 bases for V and 5 bases for J; bases not matched to a gene: 7. This CDR3 spans 16 amino acids. The V gene's germline CDR1 is KGHDR and CDR2 SFDVKD.

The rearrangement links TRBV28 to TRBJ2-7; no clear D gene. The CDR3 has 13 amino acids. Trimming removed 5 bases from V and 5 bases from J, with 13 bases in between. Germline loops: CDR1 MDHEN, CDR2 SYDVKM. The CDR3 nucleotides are TGTGCCAGCAGTGCCTCGACCCTCCACGAGCAGTACTTC. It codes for CASSASTLHEQYF.

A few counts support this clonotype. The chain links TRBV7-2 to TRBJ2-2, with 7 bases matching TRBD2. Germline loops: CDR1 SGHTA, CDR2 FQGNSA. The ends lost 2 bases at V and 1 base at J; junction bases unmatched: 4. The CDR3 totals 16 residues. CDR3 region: CASSLWGGRNTGELFF. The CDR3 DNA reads TGTGCCAGCAGCTTATGGGGCGGGAGGAACACCGGGGAGCTGTTTTTT.

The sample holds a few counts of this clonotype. This CDR3 reads CSVATNYEQYF. CDR3 sequence (DNA): TGCAGCGTTGCTACCAACTACGAGCAGTACTTC. The chain recombines TRBV29-1 with TRBJ2-7; D is ambiguous. Germline V lookup: CDR1 SQVTM, CDR2 ANQGSEA. This CDR3 comprises 11 residues. The ends were cut back, 4 bases at V and 3 bases at J, with 7 bases in the middle.

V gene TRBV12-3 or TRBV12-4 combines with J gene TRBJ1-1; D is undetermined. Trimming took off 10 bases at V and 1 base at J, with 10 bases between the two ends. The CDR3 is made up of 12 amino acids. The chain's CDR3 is CATQVGNTEAFF. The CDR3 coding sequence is TGTGCCACCCAAGTTGGGAACACTGAAGCTTTCTTT.

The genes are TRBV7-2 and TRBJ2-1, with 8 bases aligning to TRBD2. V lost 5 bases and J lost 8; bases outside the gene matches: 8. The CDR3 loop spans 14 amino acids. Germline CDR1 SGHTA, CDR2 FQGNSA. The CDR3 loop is CASSLSSGRHEQFF. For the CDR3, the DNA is TGTGCCAGCAGCCTCTCCAGCGGGAGACATGAGCAGTTCTTC.

For the CDR3, the DNA is TGTGCCAGCAGCCGAGGGACAGGGAGAAACACTGAAGCTTTCTTT. As protein: CASSRGTGRNTEAFF. The V call is TRBV7-9, the J call TRBJ1-1, with TRBD1 identical over 9 bases. V lost 5 bases to trimming and J lost 2 bases; unmatched junction nucleotides: 6. The CDR3 is 15 residues long. Germline V gives CDR1 SEHNR, CDR2 FQNEAQ (reference sequence).

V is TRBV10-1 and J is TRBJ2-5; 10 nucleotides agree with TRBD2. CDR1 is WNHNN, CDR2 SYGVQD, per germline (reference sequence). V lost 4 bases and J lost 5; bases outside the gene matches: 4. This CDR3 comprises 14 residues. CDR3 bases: TGCGCCAGCAGTGGACTAGCGGGTTTCGAGACCCAGTACTTC. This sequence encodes CASSGLAGFETQYF.

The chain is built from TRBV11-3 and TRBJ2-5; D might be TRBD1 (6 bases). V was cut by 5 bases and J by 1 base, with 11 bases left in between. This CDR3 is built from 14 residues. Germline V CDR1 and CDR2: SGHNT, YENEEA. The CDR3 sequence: CASSRDRIQETQYF. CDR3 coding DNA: TGTGCCAGCAGCAGAGACAGGATCCAAGAGACCCAGTACTTC.

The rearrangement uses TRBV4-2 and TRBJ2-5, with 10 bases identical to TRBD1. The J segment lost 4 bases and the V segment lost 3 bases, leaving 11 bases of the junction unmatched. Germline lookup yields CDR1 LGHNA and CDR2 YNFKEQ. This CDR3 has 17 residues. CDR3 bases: TGTGCCAGCAGCCACGTAGACGGGACAGGGGAGCGAGAGACCCAGTACTTC. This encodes CASSHVDGTGERETQYF.

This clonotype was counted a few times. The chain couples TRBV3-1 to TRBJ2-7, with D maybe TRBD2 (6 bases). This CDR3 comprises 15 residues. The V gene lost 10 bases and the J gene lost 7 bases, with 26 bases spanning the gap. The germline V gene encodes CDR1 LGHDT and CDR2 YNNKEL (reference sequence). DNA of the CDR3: TGTGCCACGACATGGAGGGGAGGCGGATTTCGGGAGCAGTACTTC. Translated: CATTWRGGGFREQYF.

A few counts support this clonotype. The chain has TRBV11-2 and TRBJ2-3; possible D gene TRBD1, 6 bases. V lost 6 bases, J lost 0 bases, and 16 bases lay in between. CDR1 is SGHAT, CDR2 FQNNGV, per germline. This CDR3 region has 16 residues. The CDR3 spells CASSVRQGPSTDTQYF. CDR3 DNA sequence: TGTGCCAGCAGTGTCCGGCAGGGGCCAAGCACAGATACGCAGTATTTT.

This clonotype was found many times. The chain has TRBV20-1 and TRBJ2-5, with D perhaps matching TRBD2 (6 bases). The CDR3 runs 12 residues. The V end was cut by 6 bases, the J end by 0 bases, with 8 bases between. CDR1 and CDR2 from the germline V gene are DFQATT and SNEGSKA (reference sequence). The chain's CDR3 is CSARTNQETQYF. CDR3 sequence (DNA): TGCAGTGCCCGGACTAACCAAGAGACCCAGTACTTC.

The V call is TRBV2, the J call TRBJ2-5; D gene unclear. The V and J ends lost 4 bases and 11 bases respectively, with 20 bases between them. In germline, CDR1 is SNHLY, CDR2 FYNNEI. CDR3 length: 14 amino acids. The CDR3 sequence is CASSGNPSYNEQYF. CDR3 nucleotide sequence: TGTGCCAGCAGTGGCAATCCCTCCTACAATGAGCAGTACTTC.